This is a list of T cell receptor beta chains from one sample in a study of blood T cells in healthy people across ages. TCRdb re-analysed the 5' RACE reads in MiXCR, keeping a single row per CDR3 protein. This table has roughly 1.5 million distinct CDR3 sequences, 40% to 45% appearing once. The material sequenced was blood. These receptors were collected from a woman aged 18-29 years in good health. CDR3s include the opening cysteine and the closing phenylalanine or tryptophan.

V gene: TRBV20-1; J gene: TRBJ2-7; CDR3 protein: CSPLDRGNSYEQYF
V gene: TRBV18; J gene: TRBJ1-2; CDR3 protein: CASSSTGTGHYGYTF
V gene: TRBV6-2/TRBV6-3; J gene: TRBJ1-5; CDR3 protein: CASSAQNRRGQPQHF
V gene: TRBV7-2; J gene: TRBJ2-7; CDR3 protein: CASSPGLGGSYEQYF
V gene: TRBV29-1; J gene: TRBJ1-1; CDR3 protein: CSVLATNTEAFF
V gene: TRBV4-3; J gene: NA; CDR3 protein: CASSPTSASYNEQYF
V gene: TRBV6-1; J gene: TRBJ1-1; CDR3 protein: CASRSPRGNTEAFF
V gene: TRBV2; J gene: TRBJ2-6; CDR3 protein: CASAGGQGVLSGANVLTF
V gene: TRBV12-3/TRBV12-4; J gene: NA; CDR3 protein: CASSVAGPDEQYF
V gene: TRBV27; J gene: TRBJ1-2; CDR3 protein: CASSRAVTGANYGYTF
V gene: TRBV11-2; J gene: TRBJ2-1; CDR3 protein: CASSPSSTSGNNEQFF
V gene: TRBV7-9; J gene: TRBJ2-7; CDR3 protein: CASSFENSYEQYF
V gene: TRBV12-3/TRBV12-4; J gene: TRBJ2-1; CDR3 protein: CASSLDRVMHEQFF
V gene: TRBV15; J gene: TRBJ1-1; CDR3 protein: CATSGDSDLAEAFF
V gene: TRBV6-5; J gene: TRBJ2-1; CDR3 protein: CASSFVAGGYNEQFF
V gene: TRBV20-1; J gene: TRBJ2-7; CDR3 protein: CSATGTSRAYEQYF
V gene: TRBV5-1; J gene: TRBJ1-1; CDR3 protein: CASSPGQSGTEAFF
V gene: TRBV2; J gene: TRBJ1-2; CDR3 protein: CASSGTGKGGYTF
V gene: TRBV7-9; J gene: TRBJ1-1; CDR3 protein: CASSLGDRGRTEAFF
V gene: TRBV20-1; J gene: TRBJ2-3; CDR3 protein: CSATKRGGRSDTQYF